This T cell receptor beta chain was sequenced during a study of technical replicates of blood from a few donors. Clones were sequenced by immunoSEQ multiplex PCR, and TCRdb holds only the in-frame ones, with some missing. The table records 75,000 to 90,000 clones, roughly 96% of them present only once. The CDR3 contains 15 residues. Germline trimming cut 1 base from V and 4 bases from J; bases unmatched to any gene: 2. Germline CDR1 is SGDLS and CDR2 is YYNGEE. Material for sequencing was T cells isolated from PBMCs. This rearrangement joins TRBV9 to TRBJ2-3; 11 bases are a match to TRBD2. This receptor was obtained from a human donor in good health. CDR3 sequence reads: CASSVLAGGADTQYF. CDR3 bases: TGTGCCAGCAGCGTACTAGCGGGAGGCGCAGATACGCAGTATTTT.